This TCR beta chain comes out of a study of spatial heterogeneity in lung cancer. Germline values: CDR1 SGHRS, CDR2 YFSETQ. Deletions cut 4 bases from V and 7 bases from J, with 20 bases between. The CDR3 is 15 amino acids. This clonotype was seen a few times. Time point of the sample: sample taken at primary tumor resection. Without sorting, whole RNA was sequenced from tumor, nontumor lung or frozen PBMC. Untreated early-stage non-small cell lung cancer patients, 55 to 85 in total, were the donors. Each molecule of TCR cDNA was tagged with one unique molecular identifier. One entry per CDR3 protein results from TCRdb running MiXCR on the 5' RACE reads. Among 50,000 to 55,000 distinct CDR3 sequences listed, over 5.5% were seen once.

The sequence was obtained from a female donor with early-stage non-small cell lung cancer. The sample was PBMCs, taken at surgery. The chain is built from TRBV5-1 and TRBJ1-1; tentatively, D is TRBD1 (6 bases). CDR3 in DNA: TGCGCCAGCAGCAGGACAGCGCCGACGCCTCATGAAGCTTTCTTT. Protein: CASSRTAPTPHEAFF.